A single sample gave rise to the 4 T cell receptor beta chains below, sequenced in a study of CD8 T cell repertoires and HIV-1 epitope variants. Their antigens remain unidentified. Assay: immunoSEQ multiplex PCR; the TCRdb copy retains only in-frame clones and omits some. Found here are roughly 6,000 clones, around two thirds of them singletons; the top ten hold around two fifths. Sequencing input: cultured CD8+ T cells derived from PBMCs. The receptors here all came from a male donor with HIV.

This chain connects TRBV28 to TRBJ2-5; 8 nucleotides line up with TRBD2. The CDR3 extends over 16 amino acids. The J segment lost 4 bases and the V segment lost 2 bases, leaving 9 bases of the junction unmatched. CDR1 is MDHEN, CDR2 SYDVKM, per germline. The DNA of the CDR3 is TGTGCCAGCAGTTTAATGGGACTAGGGGAGGGAGAGACCCAGTACTTC. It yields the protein CASSLMGLGEGETQYF.

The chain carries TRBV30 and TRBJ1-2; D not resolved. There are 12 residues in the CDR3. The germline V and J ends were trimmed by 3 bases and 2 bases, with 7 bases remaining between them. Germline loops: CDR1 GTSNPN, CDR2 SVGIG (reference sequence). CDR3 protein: CAWRDGNYGYTF. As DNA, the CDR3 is TGTGCCTGGAGGGACGGGAACTATGGCTACACCTTC.

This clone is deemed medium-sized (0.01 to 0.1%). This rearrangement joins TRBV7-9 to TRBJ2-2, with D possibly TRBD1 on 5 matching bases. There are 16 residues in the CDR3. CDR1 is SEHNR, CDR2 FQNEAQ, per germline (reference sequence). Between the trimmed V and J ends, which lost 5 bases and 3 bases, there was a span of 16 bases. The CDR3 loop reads CASSHIKGRDTGELFF. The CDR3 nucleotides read TGTGCCAGCAGCCACATTAAGGGGCGCGACACCGGGGAGCTGTTTTTT.

The chain's CDR3 is CASRPGALLTEAFF. The CDR3 coding sequence is TGTGCCAGCAGACCGGGGGCGCTTTTGACTGAAGCTTTCTTT. The gene calls are TRBV27 and TRBJ1-1; possible D gene TRBD1, 6 bases. Germline CDR1 is MNHEY and CDR2 is SMNVEV (reference sequence). Trimming stripped 6 bases from V and 5 bases from J, with 16 bases between. The CDR3 is made up of 14 amino acids.